Listed below are T cell receptor beta chains from one sample, sequenced in a study of T cell repertoires in cytomegalovirus infection. No antigen is known for these receptors. TCRdb independently ran MiXCR on the reads; one entry per CDR3 protein. The data contain 100,000 to 150,000 distinct CDR3 sequences, 25% to 35% of them seen just once; the ten biggest clones take up under 65%. Here the sequenced sample was CD8+ T cells from cultured PBMCs, taken from culture after CMV antigen stimulation. These receptors all stem from a human donor in good health (CMV status not recorded). Some clones in this sample may be carry-over from other donors' samples. CDR3s include the opening cysteine and the closing phenylalanine or tryptophan. The D gene is left open where the match is weak. Only some rows state a clone size, as once, few, many or a class for expanded clones.

v_gene	abundance	d_gene	j_gene	CDR3nt	CDR3aa
TRBV6-1	many	NA	TRBJ1-5	TGTGCCAGCAGTGAGAGCACAGCAGATAATCAGCCCCAGCATTTT	CASSESTADNQPQHF
TRBV7-6	few	NA	TRBJ2-1	TGTGCCAGCAGCTCCCAACAGCGAGGGAGCCCCGAGGATGAGCAGTTCTTC	CASSSQQRGSPEDEQFF
TRBV5-6	few	NA	TRBJ1-1	TGTGCCAGCAGCCAGGGACCGGGGGCGGGTACTGAAGCTTTCTTT	CASSQGPGAGTEAFF
TRBV6-2/TRBV6-3	NA	NA	TRBJ2-7	TGTGCCAGCAGACCCATAATCGGGGATCTATACGAGCAGTACTTC	CASRPIIGDLYEQYF
TRBV6-1	few	NA	TRBJ2-2	TGTGCCAGCAGTGGCAGGGGGGACACCGGGGAGCTGTTTTTT	CASSGRGDTGELFF
TRBV7-6	NA	NA	TRBJ1-6	TGTGCCAGCAGCCCCATCCGGGGCGCAAATTCACCCCTCCACTTT	CASSPIRGANSPLHF
TRBV10-3	NA	NA	TRBJ2-7	TGTGCCATCAGTTTCGGACAGCGAAAATCCTACGAGCAGTACTTC	CAISFGQRKSYEQYF
TRBV6-5	few	TRBD2	TRBJ2-1	TGTGCCAGCAGTTATACTAGCGGGGGCCTAAGCTCCTACAATGAGCAGTTCTTC	CASSYTSGGLSSYNEQFF
TRBV7-3	NA	TRBD2	TRBJ2-7	TGTGCCAGCAGCCCTAGCGGGGGGGCCGCAGAGCAGTACTTC	CASSPSGGAAEQYF
TRBV6-1	NA	NA	TRBJ2-6	TGTGCCAGCAGTGAATACTGGGGCCGCTCTGGGGCCAACGTCCTGACTTTC	CASSEYWGRSGANVLTF
TRBV19	NA	TRBD1	TRBJ1-6	TGTGCCAGTAACAGGGGATGGGATAATTCACCCCTCCACTTT	CASNRGWDNSPLHF
TRBV28	NA	NA	TRBJ1-5	TGTGCCAGCAGTTTCGTCGCGAGCAATCAGCCCCAGCATTTT	CASSFVASNQPQHF
TRBV27	NA	NA	TRBJ2-7	TGTGCCAGCAGTTTATCAGGGTCGTTGGGGGAGCAGTACTTC	CASSLSGSLGEQYF
TRBV6-4	NA	NA	TRBJ2-3	TGTGCCAGCAGTCCTAGGACTAGCACAGATACGCAGTATTTT	CASSPRTSTDTQYF
TRBV12-5	NA	TRBD1	TRBJ1-1	TGTGCTAGTGGTTTGCCGCGGACAGGAGGCACTGAAGCTTTCTTT	CASGLPRTGGTEAFF
TRBV11-2	NA	NA	TRBJ2-1	TGTGCCAGCAGCTGGGGGCTAGCGCCCTACAATGAGCAGTTCTTC	CASSWGLAPYNEQFF
TRBV28	NA	NA	TRBJ1-1	TGTGCCAGCAGTTTAAGTCGCGATAGCACTGAAGCTTTCTTT	CASSLSRDSTEAFF
TRBV6-8	NA	NA	TRBJ2-7	TGTGCCAGCAGCTTGGTGGGGGACGGCTACGAGCAGTACTTC	CASSLVGDGYEQYF
TRBV2	NA	TRBD1	TRBJ2-3	TGTGCCAGGTCGGGACAGGGGATTCCCACAGATACGCAGTATTTT	CARSGQGIPTDTQYF
TRBV4-1	few	NA	TRBJ1-5	TGCGCCAGCAGCCGGACATTAGTACAGCCCCAGCATTTT	CASSRTLVQPQHF
TRBV6-2/TRBV6-3	many	TRBD1	TRBJ1-1	TGTGCCAGCAGTTACCCGCTATCGAGACAGGGGAGGCCGAACACTGAAGCTTTCTTT	CASSYPLSRQGRPNTEAFF
TRBV7-2	once	NA	TRBJ2-3	TGTGCCAGAAGCAGCGACAGGTTAGGCACAGATACGCAGTATTTT	CARSSDRLGTDTQYF
TRBV11-2	NA	NA	TRBJ2-1	TGTGCCAGCAGCCTCGGGGGCGTCTCCTACAATGAGCAGTTCTTC	CASSLGGVSYNEQFF
TRBV12-3/TRBV12-4	NA	TRBD2	TRBJ2-5	TGTGCCAGCAAAGGGAGCGGGGGAGCCCGTTTTCAAGAGACCCAGTACTTC	CASKGSGGARFQETQYF
TRBV28	NA	NA	TRBJ1-6	TGTGCCAGCAGTTCTCGACAGGAAAATAATTCACCCCTCCACTTT	CASSSRQENNSPLHF
TRBV2	few	TRBD1	TRBJ2-1	TGTGCCAGCGGAGCGACAGGGGGAATATACAATGAGCAGTTCTTC	CASGATGGIYNEQFF
TRBV6-5	few	NA	TRBJ2-3	TGTGCCAGCAGTTACTTAGATACGCAGTATTTT	CASSYLDTQYF
TRBV4-2	few	TRBD1	TRBJ2-5	TGTGCCAGCAGCCAAGATACGGGACAGGGATCCGAGACCCAGTACTTC	CASSQDTGQGSETQYF
TRBV4-1	few	NA	TRBJ1-2	TGCGCCAGCAGTCTAAAGGAAGGGGGGAGGCATGGCTACACCTTC	CASSLKEGGRHGYTF
TRBV7-6	few	NA	TRBJ2-1	TGTGCCAGCAGCTTAGAGCTGGGCTCCTACAATGAGCAGTTCTTC	CASSLELGSYNEQFF
TRBV7-2	few	NA	TRBJ1-2	TGTGCCAGCAGCTCCTCCTCTTGGGCAGGGGTTTTTCCTAACTATGGCTACACCTTC	CASSSSSWAGVFPNYGYTF
TRBV5-6	NA	TRBD1	TRBJ2-2	TGTGCCAGCAGCGACTGGACAGGGGCCTACACCGGGGAGCTGTTTTTT	CASSDWTGAYTGELFF
TRBV7-6	NA	NA	TRBJ2-1	TGTGCCAGCAGCACTCAGGGCTACAATGAGCAGTTCTTC	CASSTQGYNEQFF
TRBV7-2	many	NA	TRBJ2-5	TGTGCCAGCAGCTCCCTGGGAGAGGGGGGCCAAGAGACCCAGTACTTC	CASSSLGEGGQETQYF
TRBV11-1	few	TRBD1	TRBJ2-3	TGTGCCAGCAGCTCATGGGACAGACGCACAGATACGCAGTATTTT	CASSSWDRRTDTQYF
TRBV7-2	NA	NA	TRBJ2-3	TGTGCCAGCAGCTCGCCTGAGGGGCCGGATTGGGATACGCAGTATTTT	CASSSPEGPDWDTQYF
TRBV27	many	TRBD1	TRBJ2-7	TGTGCCAGCGCCAGGACAGGGGCCTACGAGCAGTACTTC	CASARTGAYEQYF
TRBV19	few	TRBD1	TRBJ1-5	TGTGCCAGTAGCCTCGGCAGGGGGCTATTCAATCAGCCCCAGCATTTT	CASSLGRGLFNQPQHF
TRBV7-9	NA	TRBD2	TRBJ2-5	TGTGCCAGCAGCCCCCGACTAGCGGGGGGAGAGACCCAGTACTTC	CASSPRLAGGETQYF
TRBV7-3	NA	NA	TRBJ2-2	TGTGCCAGCAGCGAGACAGGACCGAGCGCCGGGGAGCTGTTTTTT	CASSETGPSAGELFF
TRBV7-9	NA	NA	TRBJ1-1	TGTGCCAGCAGCCCTGGGGGGAGGGCAAGAAGTGTCACTGAAGCTTTCTTT	CASSPGGRARSVTEAFF
TRBV7-8	many	TRBD2	TRBJ2-3	TGTGCCAGCAGCATTGCTAGCGGGGGGGCCGGAGATACGCAGTATTTT	CASSIASGGAGDTQYF
TRBV29-1	NA	TRBD1	TRBJ2-1	TGCAGCGTTGAAGCCCCCGACAGGGGCTCCTACAATGAGCAGTTCTTC	CSVEAPDRGSYNEQFF
TRBV28	few	TRBD1	TRBJ2-2	TGTGCCAGCAGTTTTCCCGTCGGGACAGGGGTAACCGGGGAGCTGTTTTTT	CASSFPVGTGVTGELFF
TRBV5-6	NA	TRBD1	TRBJ1-3	TGTGCCAGCAGCTCGACAGTTAACAGGGGATCCGGAAACACCATATATTTT	CASSSTVNRGSGNTIYF
TRBV19	few	TRBD2	TRBJ2-1	TGTGCCAGTAGGCGGAATAGCGGGTCATATGAGCAGTTCTTC	CASRRNSGSYEQFF
TRBV20-1	few	NA	TRBJ1-5	TGCAGTGCTAGTACGGGCCTATATAGCAATCAGCCCCAGCATTTT	CSASTGLYSNQPQHF
TRBV6-5	NA	NA	TRBJ1-1	TGTGCCAGCAGTTACTCGGGGGAGGGGACTGAAGCTTTCTTT	CASSYSGEGTEAFF
TRBV18	few	NA	TRBJ1-1	TGTGCCAGCTCACCGTCCGGAAACACTGAAGCTTTCTTT	CASSPSGNTEAFF
TRBV7-3	few	TRBD1	TRBJ2-2	TGTGCCAGCAGCCGGCATGACAGGGGGCGAACCGGGGAGCTGTTTTTT	CASSRHDRGRTGELFF
TRBV28	NA	NA	TRBJ1-6	TGTGCCAGCAGTTTCGATGGACGGGGAAATTCACCCCTCCACTTT	CASSFDGRGNSPLHF
TRBV19	once	NA	TRBJ2-1	TGTGCCAGTAGTATAGACGATTCCCATCACAATGAGCAGTTCTTC	CASSIDDSHHNEQFF
TRBV2	few	TRBD2	TRBJ2-7	TGTGCCAGCACCGGAGGGGCTAGCGGGAAATACGAGCAGTACTTC	CASTGGASGKYEQYF
TRBV6-5	NA	TRBD1	TRBJ1-6	TGTGCCAGCAGTCCCCTCCCCCGGACAGGGAATTCACCCCTCCACTTT	CASSPLPRTGNSPLHF
TRBV29-1	NA	TRBD2	TRBJ2-1	TGCAGCGCTAATATCGGGACTAGCGGGGTCCTCGTAAATGAGCAGTTCTTC	CSANIGTSGVLVNEQFF
TRBV2	many	NA	TRBJ1-5	TGTGCCAGCAGTGAAGCATCAGGGGACCGTCAGCCCCAGCATTTT	CASSEASGDRQPQHF
TRBV7-2	NA	NA	TRBJ2-3	TGTGCCAGCAGCGGCCTAGGGGGCACAGATACGCAGTATTTT	CASSGLGGTDTQYF
TRBV7-2	many	NA	TRBJ2-5	TGTGCCAGCAGCTTAGTTGGGGCCAGCCAAGAGACCCAGTACTTC	CASSLVGASQETQYF
TRBV12-3/TRBV12-4	NA	NA	TRBJ2-1	TGTGCCAGCAGTTTAGGGGGACGGATAAATGAGCAGTTCTTC	CASSLGGRINEQFF